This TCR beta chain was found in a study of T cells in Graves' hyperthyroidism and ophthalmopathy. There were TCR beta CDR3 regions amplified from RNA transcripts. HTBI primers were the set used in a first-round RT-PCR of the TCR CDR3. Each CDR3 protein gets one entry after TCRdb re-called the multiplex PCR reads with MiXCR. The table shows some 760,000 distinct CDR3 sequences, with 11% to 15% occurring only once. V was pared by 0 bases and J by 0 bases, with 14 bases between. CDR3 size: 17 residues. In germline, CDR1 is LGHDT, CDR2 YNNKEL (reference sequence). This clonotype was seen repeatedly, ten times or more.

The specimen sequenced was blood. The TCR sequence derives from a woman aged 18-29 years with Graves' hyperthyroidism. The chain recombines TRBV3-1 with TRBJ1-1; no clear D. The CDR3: CASSQEPPSSMNTEAFF. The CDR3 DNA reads TGTGCCAGCAGCCAAGAACCGCCCTCATCAATGAACACTGAAGCTTTCTTT. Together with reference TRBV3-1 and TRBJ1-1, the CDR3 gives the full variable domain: DTAVSQTPKYLVTQMGNDKSIKCEQNLGHDTMYWYKQDSKKFLKIMFSYNNKELIINETVPNRFSPKSPDKAHLNLHINSLELGDSAVYFCASSQEPPSSMNTEAFFGQGTRLTVV.